This entry is about one T cell receptor beta chain. Its target antigen remains unknown. The input lacks base qualities; no much larger clone sits a single base away. The iRepertoire nested amplicon-rescue multiplex PCR (arm-PCR) platform was used to amplify TCR alpha and beta CDR3 regions from RNA. One-step reverse transcription and amplification used roughly 100-450 ng of tissue mRNA or PBMC total RNA as input. Following bead purification, Illumina adapters were added through a secondary multiplex PCR, and the libraries were then gel-purified between 200 and 400 bp. Demultiplexing relied on internal 6-nucleotide barcodes carried by the libraries. Libraries were sequenced on an Illumina MiSeq with 2x220 or 2x250 nucleotide paired-end reads. Regarding the original processing steps: Paired reads were merged using FLASH 1.2.11 and were aligned to the GRCh37 human genome using BWA-MEM, after which TRA and TRB reads were extracted. V and J assignment used an IMGT-derived reference of cassette sequences and CDR3 motifs that included pseudogenes. Reads were translated in three frames, and productive CDR3s were defined as those with a C...FGXG motif and no stop codons. A clonotype was defined as a unique combination of a V-J cassette pair and a CDR3 amino acid sequence. Hamming distance filtering was applied to reads, with thresholds set by the sequence error rate of each sample in mapped regions. TCRdb reprocessing: public reads trimmed at Q25 with fastp, clones called with MiXCR, in-frame beta chains kept. Here each entry gathers all rows of one CDR3 protein and keeps the most common genes and DNA. These V and J calls originate from TCRdb's pipeline instead of the authors' own analysis. Here the sample has some 190,000 distinct CDR3 sequences; about 31% occur a single time. The ten largest clones represent 20% of the sample.

This specimen belongs to a study of glioma-infiltrating T cells listed by TCRdb under 2016. Study-wide context: Glioma tissue, non-neoplastic brain tissue and matched peripheral blood mononuclear cells were used as sources from which TCR alpha- and beta-chain repertoires were sequenced. To gauge divergence between tissue and blood T-cell populations, every tissue-infiltrating repertoire was compared against the peripheral blood repertoire from the same patient. The paired cohort comprised three low-grade glioma patients, 8 or 9 primary glioblastoma patients and three non-glioma patients contributing non-neoplastic brain tissue. The study at large found these results: The group comparisons were based on small numbers of patients: three non-neoplastic, three low-grade glioma and fewer than ten glioblastoma patients. VJ-independent divergence between tissue and blood was below expectation in non-neoplastic patients but above expectation in all gliomas, especially low-grade gliomas. Very few CDR3 sequences were shared between tissue and blood, attributed to high CDR3 diversity and limited sampling.

According to the germline V gene, CDR1 reads LGHNT and CDR2 reads FRNRAP. The CDR3 holds 14 amino acids from the cysteine to the phenylalanine. Kept here is only the CDR3 DNA, which spans 42 bases and is read in frame from base 1. V loses 5 bases of germline sequence and J loses 1 base, and the interval between the two ends is 11 bases. The chain couples TRBV12-5 to TRBJ1-1; the D gene lacks a confident call. The sample comprised glioma tissue, nonneoplastic brain tissue, or PBMCs (not recorded which). This TCR was sampled from a human donor with low-grade glioma or glioblastoma, undergoing nonglioma brain surgery, or in good health (not recorded which). The CDR3 reads CASGTWTENTEAFF. Read as DNA, the sequence is TGTGCTAGTGGTACGTGGACGGAGAACACTGAAGCTTTCTTT.